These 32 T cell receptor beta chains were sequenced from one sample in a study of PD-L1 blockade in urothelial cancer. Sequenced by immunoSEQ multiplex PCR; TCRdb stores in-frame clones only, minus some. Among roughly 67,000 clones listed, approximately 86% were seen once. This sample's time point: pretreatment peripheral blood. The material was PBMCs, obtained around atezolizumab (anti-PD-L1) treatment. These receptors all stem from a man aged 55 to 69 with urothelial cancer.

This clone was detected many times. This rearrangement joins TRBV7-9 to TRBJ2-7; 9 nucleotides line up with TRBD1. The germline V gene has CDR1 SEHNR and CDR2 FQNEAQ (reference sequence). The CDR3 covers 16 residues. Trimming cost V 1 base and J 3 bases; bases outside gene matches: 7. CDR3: CASSLVMTGGSYEQYF. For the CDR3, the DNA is TGTGCCAGCAGCTTAGTTATGACAGGGGGGAGCTACGAGCAGTACTTC. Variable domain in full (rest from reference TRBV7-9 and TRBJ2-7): DTGVSQNPRHKITKRGQNVTFRCDPISEHNRLYWYRQTLGQGPEFLTYFQNEAQLEKSRLLSDRFSAERPKGSFSTLEIQRTEQGDSAMYLCASSLVMTGGSYEQYFGPGTRLTVT.

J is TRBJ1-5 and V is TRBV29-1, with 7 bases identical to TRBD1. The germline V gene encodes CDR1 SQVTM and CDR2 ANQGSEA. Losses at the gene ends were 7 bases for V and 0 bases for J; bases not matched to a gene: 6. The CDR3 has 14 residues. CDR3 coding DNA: TGCAGCGCCGTTACAGGGGATAGCAATCAGCCCCAGCATTTT. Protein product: CSAVTGDSNQPQHF.

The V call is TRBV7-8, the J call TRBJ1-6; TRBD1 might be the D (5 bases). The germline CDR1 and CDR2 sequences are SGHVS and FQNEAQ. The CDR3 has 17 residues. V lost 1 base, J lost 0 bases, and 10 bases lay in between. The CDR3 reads CASSLGTLASYNSPLHF. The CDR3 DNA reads TGTGCCAGCAGCTTAGGGACACTCGCCTCCTATAATTCACCCCTCCACTTT.

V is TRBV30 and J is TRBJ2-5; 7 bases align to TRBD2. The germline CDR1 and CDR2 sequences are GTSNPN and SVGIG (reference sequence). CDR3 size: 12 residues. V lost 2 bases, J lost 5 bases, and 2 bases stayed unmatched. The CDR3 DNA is TGTGCCTGGAGTCCAGCGGGGGAGACCCAGTACTTC. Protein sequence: CAWSPAGETQYF.

CDR3 DNA sequence: TGTGCCAGCTCACAGACAGGGATGAACACTGAAGCTTTCTTT. Its protein product is CASSQTGMNTEAFF. J is TRBJ1-1 and V is TRBV18; 7 bases align to TRBD1. J gave up 0 bases and V 4 bases, and 2 bases lay outside the gene matches. Looked up from germline, CDR1 is KGHSH and CDR2 is LQKENI. CDR3 size: 14 residues.

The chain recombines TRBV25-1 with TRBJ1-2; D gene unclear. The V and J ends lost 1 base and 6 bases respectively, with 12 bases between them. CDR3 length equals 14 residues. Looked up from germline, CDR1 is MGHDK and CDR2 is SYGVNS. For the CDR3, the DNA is TGTGCCAGCAGTGAATGGTCAGATATTGATGGCTACACCTTC. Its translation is CASSEWSDIDGYTF.

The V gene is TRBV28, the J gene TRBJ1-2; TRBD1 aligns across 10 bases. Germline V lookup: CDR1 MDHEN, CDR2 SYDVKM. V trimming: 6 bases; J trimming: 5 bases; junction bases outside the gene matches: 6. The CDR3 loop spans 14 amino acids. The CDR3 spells CASRTGQGLYGYTF. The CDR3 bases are TGTGCCAGCAGAACGGGACAGGGGTTATATGGCTACACCTTC.

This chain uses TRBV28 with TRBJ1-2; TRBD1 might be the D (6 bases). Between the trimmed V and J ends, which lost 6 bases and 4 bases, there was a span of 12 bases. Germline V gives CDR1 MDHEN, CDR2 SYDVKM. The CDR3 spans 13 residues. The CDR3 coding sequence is TGTGCCAGCAGCCCAACAGGGTTCTATGGCTACACCTTC. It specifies CASSPTGFYGYTF.

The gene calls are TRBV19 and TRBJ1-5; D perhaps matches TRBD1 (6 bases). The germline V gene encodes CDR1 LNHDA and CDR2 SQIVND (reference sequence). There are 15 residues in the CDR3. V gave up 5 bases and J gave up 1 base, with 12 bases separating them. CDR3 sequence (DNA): TGTGCCAGTAGTTGGTCAGGGGTAAGCAATCAGCCCCAGCATTTT. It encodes CASSWSGVSNQPQHF. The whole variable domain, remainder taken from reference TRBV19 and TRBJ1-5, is DGGITQSPKYLFRKEGQNVTLSCEQNLNHDAMYWYRQDPGQGLRLIYYSQIVNDFQKGDIAEGYSVSREKKESFPLTVTSAQKNPTAFYLCASSWSGVSNQPQHFGDGTRLSIL.

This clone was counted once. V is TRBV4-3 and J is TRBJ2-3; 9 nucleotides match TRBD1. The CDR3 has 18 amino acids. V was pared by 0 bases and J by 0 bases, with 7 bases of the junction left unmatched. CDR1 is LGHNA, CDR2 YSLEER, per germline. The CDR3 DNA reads TGCGCCAGCAGCCAAGATCTTGACAGGGGGATTAGCACAGATACGCAGTATTTT. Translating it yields CASSQDLDRGISTDTQYF.

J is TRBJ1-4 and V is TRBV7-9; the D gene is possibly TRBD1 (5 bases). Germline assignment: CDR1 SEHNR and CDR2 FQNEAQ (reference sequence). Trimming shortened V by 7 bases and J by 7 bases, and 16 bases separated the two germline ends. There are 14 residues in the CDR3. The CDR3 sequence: CASNTQGLGEKLFF. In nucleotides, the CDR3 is TGTGCCAGCAACACCCAGGGTCTGGGTGAAAAACTGTTTTTT.

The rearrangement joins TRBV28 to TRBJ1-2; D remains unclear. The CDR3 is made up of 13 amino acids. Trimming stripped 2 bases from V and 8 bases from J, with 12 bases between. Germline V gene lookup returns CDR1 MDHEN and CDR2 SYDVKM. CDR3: CASSLRVSRGYTF. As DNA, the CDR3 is TGTGCCAGCAGTTTACGGGTGTCACGGGGCTACACCTTC.

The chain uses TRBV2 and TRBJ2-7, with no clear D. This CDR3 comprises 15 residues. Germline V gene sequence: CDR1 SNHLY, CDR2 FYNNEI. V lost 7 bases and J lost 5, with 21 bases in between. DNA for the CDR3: TGTGCCAGCACTTCCTCAGGCAGCCTTGCTAACGAGCAGTACTTC. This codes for CASTSSGSLANEQYF.

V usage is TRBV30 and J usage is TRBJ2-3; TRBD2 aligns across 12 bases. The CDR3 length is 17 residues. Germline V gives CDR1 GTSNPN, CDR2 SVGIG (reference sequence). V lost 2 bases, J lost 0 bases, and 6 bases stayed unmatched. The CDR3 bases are TGTGCCTGGAGTAGGGCTAGCGGGGGGGCTAGCACAGATACGCAGTATTTT. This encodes CAWSRASGGASTDTQYF.

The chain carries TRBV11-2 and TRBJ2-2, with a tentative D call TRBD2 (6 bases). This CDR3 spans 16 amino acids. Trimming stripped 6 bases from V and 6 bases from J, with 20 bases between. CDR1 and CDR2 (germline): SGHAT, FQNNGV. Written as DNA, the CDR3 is TGTGCCAGCAGTCAATTGAGGGGAGGAAGAGCCGGGGAGCTGTTTTTT. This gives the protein CASSQLRGGRAGELFF.

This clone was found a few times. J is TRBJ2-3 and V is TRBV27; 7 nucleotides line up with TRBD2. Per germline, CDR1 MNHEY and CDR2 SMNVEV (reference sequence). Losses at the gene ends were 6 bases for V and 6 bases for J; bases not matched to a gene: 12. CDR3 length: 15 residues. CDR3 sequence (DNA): TGTGCCAGCAGCCTGACTAGCCCCATTTCGGATACGCAGTATTTT. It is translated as CASSLTSPISDTQYF.

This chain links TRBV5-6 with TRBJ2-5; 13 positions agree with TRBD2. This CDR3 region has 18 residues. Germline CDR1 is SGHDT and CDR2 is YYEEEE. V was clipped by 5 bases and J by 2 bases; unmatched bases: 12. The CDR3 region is CASSSGLAGAFPQETQYF. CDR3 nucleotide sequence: TGTGCCAGCAGTAGCGGACTAGCGGGGGCTTTCCCTCAAGAGACCCAGTACTTC.

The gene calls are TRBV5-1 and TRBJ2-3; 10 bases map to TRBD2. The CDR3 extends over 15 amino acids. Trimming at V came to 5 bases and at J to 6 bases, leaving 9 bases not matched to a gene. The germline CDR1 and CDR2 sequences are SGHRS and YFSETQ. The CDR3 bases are TGCGCCAGCAGAGAGCGGGGGGGCGGATACGATACGCAGTATTTT. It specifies CASRERGGGYDTQYF.

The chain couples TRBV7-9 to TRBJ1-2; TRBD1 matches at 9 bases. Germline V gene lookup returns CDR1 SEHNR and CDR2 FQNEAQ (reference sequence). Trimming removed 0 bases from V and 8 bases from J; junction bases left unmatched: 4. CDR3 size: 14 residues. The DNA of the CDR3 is TGTGCCAGCAGCTTAGCAGGGACAGGGAGCGGCTACACCTTC. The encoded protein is CASSLAGTGSGYTF.

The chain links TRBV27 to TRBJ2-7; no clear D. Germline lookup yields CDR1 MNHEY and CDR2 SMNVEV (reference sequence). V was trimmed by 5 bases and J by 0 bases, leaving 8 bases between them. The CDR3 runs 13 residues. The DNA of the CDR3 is TGTGCCAGCAGTCCTAGGAGCTCCTACGAGCAGTACTTC. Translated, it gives CASSPRSSYEQYF.

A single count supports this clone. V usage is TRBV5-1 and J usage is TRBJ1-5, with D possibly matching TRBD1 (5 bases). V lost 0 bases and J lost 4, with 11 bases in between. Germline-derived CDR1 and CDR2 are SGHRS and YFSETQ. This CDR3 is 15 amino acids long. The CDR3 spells CASSLGGRINQPQHF. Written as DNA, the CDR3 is TGCGCCAGCAGCTTGGGGGGCAGGATAAATCAGCCCCAGCATTTT.

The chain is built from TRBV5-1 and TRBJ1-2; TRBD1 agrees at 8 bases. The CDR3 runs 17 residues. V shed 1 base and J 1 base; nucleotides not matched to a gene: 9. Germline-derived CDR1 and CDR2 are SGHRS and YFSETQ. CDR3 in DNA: TGCGCCAGCAGCTTGTATTTCGGGACAGGCTATAACTATGGCTACACCTTC. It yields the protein CASSLYFGTGYNYGYTF. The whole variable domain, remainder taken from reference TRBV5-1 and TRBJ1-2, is KAGVTQTPRYLIKTRGQQVTLSCSPISGHRSVSWYQQTPGQGLQFLFEYFSETQRNKGNFPGRFSGRQFSNSRSEMNVSTLELGDSALYLCASSLYFGTGYNYGYTFGSGTRLTVV.

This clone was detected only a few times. This CDR3 reads CASSLRLAWNTGELFF. CDR3 bases: TGTGCCAGCAGCTTGAGACTAGCTTGGAACACCGGGGAGCTGTTTTTT. This chain joins TRBV5-4 and TRBJ2-2; 7 bases match TRBD2. The V gene's germline CDR1 is SGHNT and CDR2 YYREEE (reference sequence). V lost 1 base to trimming and J lost 1 base; unmatched junction nucleotides: 4. The CDR3 has 16 amino acids. Filled out from reference TRBV5-4 and TRBJ2-2, the complete variable domain reads ETGVTQSPTHLIKTRGQQVTLRCSSQSGHNTVSWYQQALGQGPQFIFQYYREEENGRGNFPPRFSGLQFPNYSSELNVNALELDDSALYLCASSLRLAWNTGELFFGEGSRLTVL.

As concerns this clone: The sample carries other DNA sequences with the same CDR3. The CDR3 region is CASSQSPGNQPQHF. The DNA for the CDR3 is TGTGCCAGCAGCCAATCGCCGGGCAATCAGCCCCAGCATTTT. The chain combines TRBV16 with TRBJ1-5; D gene ambiguous. Germline V gene data show CDR1 as KGHSY and CDR2 as FQNENV. This CDR3 has 14 residues. Trimming took off 0 bases at V and 2 bases at J, with 5 bases between the two ends.

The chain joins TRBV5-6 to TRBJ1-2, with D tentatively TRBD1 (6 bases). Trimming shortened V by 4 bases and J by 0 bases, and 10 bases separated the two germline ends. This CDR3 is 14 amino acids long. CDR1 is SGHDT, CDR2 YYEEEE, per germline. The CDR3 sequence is CASSRGYPNYGYTF. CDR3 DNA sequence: TGTGCCAGCAGCAGGGGGTATCCTAACTATGGCTACACCTTC.

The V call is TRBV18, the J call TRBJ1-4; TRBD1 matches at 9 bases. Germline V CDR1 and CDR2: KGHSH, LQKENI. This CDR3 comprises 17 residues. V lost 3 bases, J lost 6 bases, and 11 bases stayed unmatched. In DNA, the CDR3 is TGTGCCAGCTCACCGGGACAGGGTATTTATTTGGATGAAAAACTGTTTTTT. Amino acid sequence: CASSPGQGIYLDEKLFF.

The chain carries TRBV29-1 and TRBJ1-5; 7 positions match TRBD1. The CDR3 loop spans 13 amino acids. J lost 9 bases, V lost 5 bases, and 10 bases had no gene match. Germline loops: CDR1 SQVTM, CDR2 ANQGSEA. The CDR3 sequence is CSVSQGDLRPQHF. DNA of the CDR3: TGCAGCGTTTCTCAGGGGGACCTCCGGCCCCAGCATTTT.

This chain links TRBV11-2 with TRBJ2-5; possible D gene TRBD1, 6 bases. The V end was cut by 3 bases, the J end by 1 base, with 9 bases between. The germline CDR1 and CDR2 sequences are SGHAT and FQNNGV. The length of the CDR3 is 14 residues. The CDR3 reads CASSFDRFQETQYF. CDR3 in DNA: TGTGCCAGCAGCTTTGACAGGTTCCAAGAGACCCAGTACTTC.

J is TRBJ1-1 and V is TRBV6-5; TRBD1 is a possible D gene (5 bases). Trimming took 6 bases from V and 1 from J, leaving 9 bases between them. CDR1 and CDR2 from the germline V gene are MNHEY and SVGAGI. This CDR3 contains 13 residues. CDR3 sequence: CASRNTGNTEAFF. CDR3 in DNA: TGTGCCAGCAGAAATACAGGGAACACTGAAGCTTTCTTT.

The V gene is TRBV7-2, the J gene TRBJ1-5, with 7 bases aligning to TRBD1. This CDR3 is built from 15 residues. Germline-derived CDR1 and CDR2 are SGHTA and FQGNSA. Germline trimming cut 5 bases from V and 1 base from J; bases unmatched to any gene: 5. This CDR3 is CASSLTGQSNQPQHF. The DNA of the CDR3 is TGTGCCAGCAGCCTGACAGGGCAAAGCAATCAGCCCCAGCATTTT.

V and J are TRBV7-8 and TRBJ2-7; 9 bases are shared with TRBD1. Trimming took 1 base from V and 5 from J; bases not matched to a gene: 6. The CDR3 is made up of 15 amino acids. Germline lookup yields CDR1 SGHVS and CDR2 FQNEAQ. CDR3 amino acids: CASSLGDRVLDEQYF. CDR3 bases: TGTGCCAGCAGCTTAGGGGACAGGGTATTAGACGAGCAGTACTTC. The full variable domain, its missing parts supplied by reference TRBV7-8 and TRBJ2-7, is GAGVSQSPRYKVAKRGQDVALRCDPISGHVSLFWYQQALGQGPEFLTYFQNEAQLDKSGLPSDRFFAERPEGSVSTLKIQRTQQEDSAVYLCASSLGDRVLDEQYFGPGTRLTVT.

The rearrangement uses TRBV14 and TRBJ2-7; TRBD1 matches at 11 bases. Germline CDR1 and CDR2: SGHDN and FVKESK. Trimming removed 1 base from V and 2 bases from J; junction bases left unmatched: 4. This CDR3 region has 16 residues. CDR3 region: CASSQGEGQGAYEQYF. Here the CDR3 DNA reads TGTGCCAGCAGCCAAGGAGAGGGACAGGGGGCCTACGAGCAGTACTTC. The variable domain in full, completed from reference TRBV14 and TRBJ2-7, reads EAGVTQFPSHSVIEKGQTVTLRCDPISGHDNLYWYRRVMGKEIKFLLHFVKESKQDESGMPNNRFLAERTGGTYSTLKVQPAELEDSGVYFCASSQGEGQGAYEQYFGPGTRLTVT.